The present T cell receptor (beta chain) was sequenced within a study of T-cell memory formation after mild COVID-19. As for the study in general: TCR clusters were mostly donor specific. Study-level findings and limits: Pre-infection memory harbored some responding clones, suggesting cross-reactive memory joined. Day 15 to 85 contracting clones showed balanced CD4/CD8; day 15 to 37 expanders favored CD4+.

TCR alpha and TCR beta cDNA libraries carrying sample barcodes and UMIs were produced by 5'RACE using constant-segment primers. MiXCR, applied by TCRdb to the 5' RACE reads, yields one record per CDR3 protein. The data hold about 350,000 distinct CDR3 sequences, with under 30% observed a single time. V lost 2 bases, J lost 10 bases, and 3 bases stayed unmatched. Looked up from germline, CDR1 is KGHSH and CDR2 is LQKENI. The CDR3 totals 13 residues. As to this clonotype: Antigen specificity is unknown.

Sequencing input: PBMCs or a T cell subset sorted from them (not recorded which). The receptor was derived from an adult woman who had mild COVID-19 (a few samples of this study predate the infection). Cell type and time point are not known. J is TRBJ2-1 and V is TRBV18; 9 nucleotides align to TRBD1. The CDR3: CASSPTGQGEQFF. CDR3 in DNA: TGTGCCAGCTCACCAACGGGACAGGGCGAGCAGTTCTTC.